These T cell receptor beta chains were read from a single sample in a study of blood T cell repertoires in COVID-19. TCRdb's table, derived via immunoSEQ multiplex PCR, lists solely in-frame clones and lacks some. The top ten clones hold around 10% of a sample with 75,000 to 100,000 clones, over 70% of them seen once. Source material: peripheral blood. The receptors originated from a woman of 80 years or more with acute or convalescent COVID-19. The CDR3 runs from the conserved cysteine through the conserved F or W. The order of the fields is J gene, clone size, V gene, D gene, CDR3 protein, CDR3 DNA. The D gene is left open where the match is weak. The size of a clone is reported for some rows only, either as once, few or many, or as a class for expanded clones.

>TRBJ1-2|few|TRBV4-2|TRBD1
CASSQVGQGSYGYTF
TGTGCCAGCAGCCAAGTGGGACAGGGCAGCTATGGCTACACCTTC
>TRBJ2-7|-|TRBV6-2/TRBV6-3|-
CASSYIRGRTEQYF
TGTGCCAGCAGTTACATAAGGGGCCGGACCGAGCAGTACTTC
>TRBJ2-7|-|TRBV5-1|-
CASSLEEDASYEQYF
TGCGCCAGCAGCTTGGAGGAGGACGCCTCCTACGAGCAGTACTTC
>TRBJ2-1|few|TRBV2|TRBD1
CASSGTGQGYLNEQFF
TGTGCCAGCAGTGGGACGGGACAGGGGTATCTCAATGAGCAGTTCTTC
>TRBJ2-1|few|TRBV10-3|TRBD2
CATKSSSGRDNEQFF
TGTGCCACAAAAAGCTCTAGCGGAAGGGACAATGAGCAGTTCTTC
>TRBJ1-3|once|TRBV19|-
CASSMQFGNTIYF
TGTGCCAGTAGTATGCAGTTTGGAAACACCATATATTTT
>TRBJ1-5|-|TRBV28|-
CASSYGGGYGNQPQHF
TGTGCCAGCAGCTACGGTGGGGGCTATGGCAATCAGCCCCAGCATTTT
>TRBJ2-3|-|TRBV11-2|-
CASSPISTDTQYF
TGTGCCAGCAGCCCGATTTCTACGGATACGCAGTATTTT
>TRBJ1-5|-|TRBV6-1|TRBD1
CASSDNVGGEQPQHF
TGTGCCAGCAGTGATAACGTAGGGGGCGAACAGCCCCAGCATTTT
>TRBJ2-7|-|TRBV5-5|TRBD2
CASSLAIAGGLYEQYF
TGTGCCAGCAGCTTGGCCATAGCGGGAGGGCTCTACGAGCAGTACTTC
>TRBJ2-1|-|TRBV7-9|TRBD2
CASSLAGLVLGDEQFF
TGTGCCAGCAGCTTAGCTGGACTAGTATTAGGAGATGAGCAGTTCTTC
>TRBJ1-5|-|TRBV2|TRBD1
CASGTGGESNQPQHF
TGTGCCAGTGGGACAGGGGGCGAAAGCAATCAGCCCCAGCATTTT
>TRBJ2-7|-|TRBV11-1|TRBD1
CASSLGTGSYEQYF
TGTGCCAGCAGCTTAGGGACAGGCTCCTACGAGCAGTACTTC
>TRBJ2-2|-|TRBV24-1|-
CATSDFGGTTGELFF
TGTGCCACCAGTGATTTTGGGGGCACCACCGGGGAGCTGTTTTTT
>TRBJ1-1|few|TRBV7-9|-
CASSYVRDTEAFF
TGTGCCAGCAGTTATGTCCGGGACACTGAAGCTTTCTTT
>TRBJ1-5|-|TRBV28|TRBD1
CASIVTGGNQPQHF
TGTGCCAGCATCGTGACAGGGGGCAATCAGCCCCAGCATTTT
>TRBJ1-5|-|TRBV6-6|-
CATSLGVNSNQPQHF
TGTGCCACCTCTTTAGGGGTCAATAGCAATCAGCCCCAGCATTTT
>TRBJ1-1|-|TRBV18|TRBD1
CASSGQGKGTEAFF
TGTGCCAGCTCAGGACAGGGTAAGGGCACTGAAGCTTTCTTT
>TRBJ2-3|-|TRBV6-5|TRBD2
CASSPLSGSTDTQYF
TGTGCCAGCAGTCCCCTTAGCGGGAGCACAGATACGCAGTATTTT
>TRBJ2-7|-|TRBV7-2|-
CASSPMAREVHEQYF
TGTGCCAGCAGCCCCATGGCGCGGGAAGTTCACGAGCAGTACTTC
>TRBJ2-3|-|TRBV3-1/TRBV3-2|TRBD1
CASSRGTGGPDTQYF
TGTGCCAGCAGCCGCGGGACAGGGGGCCCGGATACGCAGTATTTT
>TRBJ2-5|once|TRBV7-3|-
CASSLTRGTQETQYF
TGTGCCAGCAGCTTAACACGGGGTACCCAAGAGACCCAGTACTTC
>TRBJ2-7|few|TRBV6-1|-
CASSEGFGQGYEQYF
TGTGCCAGCAGTGAAGGATTTGGGCAGGGATACGAGCAGTACTTC
>TRBJ2-3|-|TRBV28|TRBD2
CASSLGRGGRGTQYF
TGTGCCAGCAGTTTAGGTCGTGGGGGGAGGGGTACGCAGTATTTT
>TRBJ2-7|once|TRBV18|-
CASSTGLDYEQYF
TGTGCCAGCTCAACAGGGTTGGATTACGAGCAGTACTTC
>TRBJ1-4|-|TRBV4-3|-
CASSQEGGVNEKLFF
TGCGCCAGCAGCCAAGAGGGGGGGGTCAATGAAAAACTGTTTTTT
>TRBJ2-3|-|TRBV24-1|TRBD1
CATSDPTGAVDTQYF
TGTGCCACCAGTGACCCGACAGGGGCGGTAGATACGCAGTATTTT
>TRBJ1-1|-|TRBV5-1|-
CASSFGNTGLNTEAFF
TGCGCCAGCAGCTTCGGTAATACAGGGCTGAACACTGAAGCTTTCTTT
>TRBJ1-2|-|TRBV14|TRBD1
CASSQDTRTGSIYGYTF
TGTGCCAGCAGCCAAGATACCCGGACAGGGAGTATCTATGGCTACACCTTC
>TRBJ1-3|-|TRBV28|TRBD1
CASTRDRAGRNTIYF
TGTGCCAGCACCCGAGACAGGGCAGGTAGAAACACCATATATTTT
>TRBJ2-3|-|TRBV7-8|TRBD2
CASSLANSGAADTQYF
TGTGCCAGCAGCTTAGCGAATAGCGGGGCCGCAGATACGCAGTATTTT
>TRBJ2-7|few|TRBV5-4|-
CASSLVGSPYEQYF
TGTGCCAGCAGCTTGGTGGGCAGCCCCTACGAGCAGTACTTC
>TRBJ1-2|-|TRBV19|-
CASSIAGQLQMMYGYTF
TGTGCCAGTAGTATAGCCGGACAGCTCCAGATGATGTATGGCTACACCTTC
>TRBJ1-2|-|TRBV2|-
CASSQGLANYGYTF
TGTGCCAGCTCTCAGGGGCTAGCTAACTATGGCTACACCTTC
>TRBJ2-7|-|TRBV5-1|TRBD2
CASSLELAGGSREQYF
TGCGCCAGCAGCTTGGAACTAGCGGGAGGGTCTCGCGAGCAGTACTTC
>TRBJ2-5|-|TRBV2|TRBD1
CASSGTGEETQYF
TGTGCCAGCAGCGGGACAGGGGAAGAGACCCAGTACTTC
>TRBJ1-2|-|TRBV11-2|TRBD1
CASSYGQGHYGYTF
TGTGCCAGCAGCTACGGACAGGGACACTATGGCTACACCTTC
>TRBJ1-1|-|TRBV18|TRBD1
CASSPRQGEAFF
TGTGCCAGCTCACCTCGACAGGGTGAAGCTTTCTTT
>TRBJ2-5|once|TRBV10-3|TRBD2
CAISESKVLAGQETQYF
TGTGCCATCAGTGAGTCGAAGGTGCTAGCGGGGCAAGAGACCCAGTACTTC
>TRBJ2-5|-|TRBV3-1/TRBV3-2|TRBD2
CASSHVSSGKETQYF
TGTGCCAGCAGCCATGTGTCTAGCGGAAAAGAGACCCAGTACTTC
>TRBJ2-5|-|TRBV6-1|TRBD2
CASGPSGALQETQYF
TGTGCCAGCGGACCTAGCGGGGCCCTTCAAGAGACCCAGTACTTC
>TRBJ2-7|-|TRBV30|TRBD2
CAWSVRASGPQYF
TGTGCCTGGAGTGTACGGGCTAGCGGGCCTCAGTACTTC
>TRBJ2-3|-|TRBV3-1/TRBV3-2|TRBD2
CASSLHPGTRTDTQYF
TGTGCCAGCAGCCTACACCCCGGGACTAGGACAGATACGCAGTATTTT
>TRBJ1-2|few|TRBV4-3|-
CASSQDWTAAYGYTF
TGCGCCAGCAGCCAAGATTGGACAGCAGCCTATGGCTACACCTTC